The next 3 T cell receptor beta chains were all read from a single sample in a study of long-term antiretroviral therapy in people with HIV. Investigators performed immunoSEQ version v3.0 at survey level. The data were produced by immunoSEQ multiplex PCR, yet TCRdb's version contains in-frame clones alone and is incomplete. The sample has around 21,000 clones; 81% are singletons. The sequenced sample was unsorted PBMCs, obtained 1.5 years after starting antiretroviral therapy. The source of these receptors is a man aged 25-40 years with HIV.

The chain joins TRBV10-3 to TRBJ2-7; 13 positions agree with TRBD2. The J segment lost 2 bases and the V segment lost 9 bases, leaving 4 bases of the junction unmatched. Germline assignment: CDR1 ENHRY and CDR2 SYGVKD. This CDR3 region has 14 residues. This CDR3 is CAITSGGATYEQYF. CDR3 bases: TGTGCCATTACTAGCGGGGGGGCTACCTACGAGCAGTACTTC.

The V call is TRBV28, the J call TRBJ1-5, with D perhaps TRBD1 (5 bases). V was trimmed by 2 bases and J by 9 bases, leaving 17 bases between them. CDR1 is MDHEN and CDR2 is SYDVKM in the germline V gene. This CDR3 is built from 15 residues. The CDR3 loop is CASSLGAGRKGPQHF. For the CDR3, the DNA is TGTGCCAGCAGTTTAGGGGCCGGTAGGAAAGGGCCCCAGCATTTT.

This chain connects TRBV7-2 to TRBJ1-5; 7 bases match TRBD1. The CDR3 length is 15 residues. The V segment lost 5 bases and the J segment 0 bases; nucleotides outside the gene matches: 4. Germline CDR1 and CDR2: SGHTA and FQGNSA. The CDR3 DNA follows: TGTGCCAGCAGCCCGGGACAGACTAGCAATCAGCCCCAGCATTTT. It is translated as CASSPGQTSNQPQHF.